This paragraph covers one TCR beta chain sequence. This sample stems from a study of blood T cell repertoires in COVID-19. Turning to the study itself: From the United States, Italy and Spain came samples of acute and convalescent COVID-19.

Profiled with immunoSEQ multiplex PCR; TCRdb holds only in-frame clones, not every one. Of 130,000 or so clones in the sample, approximately 80% are singletons; the top ten hold about 8%. Per germline, CDR1 SGHTA and CDR2 FQGNSA. Trimming removed 1 base from V and 1 base from J, with 4 bases in between. The CDR3 loop spans 14 amino acids. The chain joins TRBV7-2 to TRBJ2-2; unclear D gene. The sequenced sample was peripheral blood. This clonotype originated in a woman in her sixties with active or convalescent COVID-19. The CDR3 loop is CASSLGQNTGELFF. The CDR3 coding sequence is TGTGCCAGCAGCTTAGGACAGAACACCGGGGAGCTGTTTTTT. Supplemented by reference TRBV7-2 and TRBJ2-2, the full variable domain reads GAGVSQSPSNKVTEKGKDVELRCDPISGHTALYWYRQSLGQGLEFLIYFQGNSAPDKSGLPSDRFSAERTGGSVSTLTIQRTQQEDSAVYLCASSLGQNTGELFFGEGSRLTVL.